A selection of T cell receptor beta chains follows, all from one sample in a study of the immune and genomic landscape of osteosarcoma. Sequencing was performed with immunoSEQ multiplex PCR; in TCRdb, only in-frame clones are kept and a portion is missing. The sample contains about 2,700 clones, 72% of which appear only once. Material: tumor tissue from a local recurrence in the femur. Receptors originate from a man between 18 and 29 years old with osteosarcoma. CDR3s leave out the opening cysteine and the closing phenylalanine or tryptophan.

j_call v_call cdr3_aa
TRBJ2-1 TRBV11-3 ASSPGQSNEQF
TRBJ2-7 TRBV2 ASSHSPSGRNEQY
TRBJ2-3 TRBV6-1 ASGRTSGGTDTQY
TRBJ2-7 TRBV11-2 ASSLHRSRQGNTY
TRBJ2-1 TRBV19 ASSIVPGSYNEQF
TRBJ2-3 TRBV6-1 ASMATRSADTQY
TRBJ1-2 TRBV6-5 ASSYSQAPYGYT
TRBJ2-7 TRBV5-6 ASSLAYEQY
TRBJ2-7 TRBV10-2 ASSDSGQGYEQY
TRBJ2-2 TRBV20-1 SATFSGELF
TRBJ2-5 TRBV30 AWKAGRETQY
TRBJ2-1 TRBV6-4 ASSDSTSGSNEQF
TRBJ2-7 TRBV9 ASSVSYSPSSYEQY
TRBJ2-1 TRBV11-2 ASDPTGREQF
TRBJ2-7 TRBV2 ASSDEGATHYEQY